This T cell receptor (beta chain) was observed in a study of tumor-infiltrating lymphocytes in primary liver carcinoma. Study-wide background: Stage T1-T3 N0M0 tumors measured about 4.2 to 11 cm at most.

Whole-study results and caveats: Between tumor regions, pairs overlapped more than tumor-adjacent and tumor-blood pairs did.

Total RNA (roughly 540 ng) served as template for TCR beta cDNA synthesis primed by a constant-region primer. Nested multiplex PCR, run for three rounds with slightly modified ARM-PCR, yielded TCR beta libraries. Forward primers for TRBV1-TRBV30 and a C-beta reverse primer served the first two PCR rounds, at around 9 cycles each. TCRdb itself ran the multiplex PCR reads through MiXCR, one entry per CDR3 protein. The repertoire holds fewer than 250,000 distinct CDR3 sequences, with around four fifths as singletons. RNA and DNA were co-extracted from about 19-30 mg of unsorted bulk tissue. Researchers took samples from five separate regions of each tumor. In every tumor sample, viable tumor cells made up over 85%. The length of the CDR3 is 12 residues. For this clonotype: Antigen specificity is unknown. At one end, the junction sequence differs from germline, possibly due to a read error.

The source of this sequence is a man aged 35 to 55 with primary liver carcinoma and hepatitis B virus infection. The sequenced sample was tumor tissue from primary liver carcinoma. The J gene is TRBJ2-1, the V gene TRBV12-3 or TRBV12-4, with no clear D. The CDR3 sequence: CVSAVRRNEQFF. The CDR3 nucleotides are TGTGTCAGCGCCGTGAGGAGAAATGAGCAGTTCTTC.